This T cell receptor beta chain was recorded in a study of T cells in Graves' hyperthyroidism and ophthalmopathy. This CDR3 has 14 residues. Trimming cost V 0 bases and J 2 bases, with 10 bases left between them. Per the germline V gene, CDR1 is SQVTM and CDR2 is ANQGSEA. Study-wide results and limits: Ophthalmopathy was predicted by the model a median of around 5.9 months ahead of onset.

As regards this clonotype: Its antigen is unknown.

RNA transcripts were the template for amplifying TCR beta CDR3 regions. An initial round of RT-PCR targeting the TCR CDR3 relied on the HTBI primer set. In TCRdb, the multiplex PCR reads were re-called with MiXCR into one record per CDR3 protein. The table records around 720,000 distinct CDR3 sequences, 30% to 40% of them present only once. Thyroid ultrasound, orbital computed tomography, clinical symptoms, and serum thyroxine and TRAb underpinned diagnoses. From 8.5 to 10 ml of fresh peripheral blood, PBMCs were isolated. Sequencing used blood. This receptor was obtained from a woman aged 40-49 years with Graves' hyperthyroidism. The chain recombines TRBV29-1 with TRBJ2-5, with D uncertain. CDR3 sequence: CSVEDLLGQETQYF. The DNA of the CDR3 is TGCAGCGTTGAAGATCTTTTGGGGCAAGAGACCCAGTACTTC.